This T cell receptor beta chain was sequenced in a study of T cell responses to AZD1222 COVID-19 vaccine. About the study: Pooling was applied to second doses at about 4 or about 12 weeks. Findings and caveats of the study: Recipients of AZD1222 seropositive at baseline numbered only 5 or 6. Elevations in Spike-specific TCR breadth and depth followed administration of two AZD1222 doses. Repertoires in all cases were sampled only once the peak T cell response had passed.

Comments on this clone: Its antigen is currently unknown.

Here immunoSEQ multiplex PCR was the method, and the copy in TCRdb shows in-frame clones only, minus some. The sample holds roughly 97,000 clones; about 89% are singletons and the top ten take approximately 7.5%. CDR3 size: 14 residues. The germline gives CDR1 SGDLS, CDR2 YYNGEE. V lost 0 bases and J 2 bases, leaving 8 bases between the germline ends. The sample was peripheral blood, taken on day 0 of AZD1222 vaccination. The clonotype comes from an adult in good health. V usage is TRBV9 and J usage is TRBJ1-1; D is unclear. The CDR3 region has the DNA TGTGCCAGCAGCGTAGATCCGTTTAACACTGAAGCTTTCTTT. Its protein product is CASSVDPFNTEAFF.